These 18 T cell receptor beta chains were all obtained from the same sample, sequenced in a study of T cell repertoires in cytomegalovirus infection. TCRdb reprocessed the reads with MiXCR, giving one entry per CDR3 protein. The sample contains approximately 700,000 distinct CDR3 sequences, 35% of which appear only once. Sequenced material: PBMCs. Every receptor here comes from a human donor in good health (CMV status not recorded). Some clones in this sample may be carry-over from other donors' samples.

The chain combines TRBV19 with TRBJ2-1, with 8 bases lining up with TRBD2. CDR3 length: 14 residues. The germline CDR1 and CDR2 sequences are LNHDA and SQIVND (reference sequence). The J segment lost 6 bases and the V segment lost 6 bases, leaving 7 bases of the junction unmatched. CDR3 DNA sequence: TGTGCCAGTAGCTACGGGGGGGGGCGCAATGAGCAGTTCTTC. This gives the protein CASSYGGGRNEQFF.

The CDR3 nucleotides are TGTGCCAGCAGCTTAGCGGAATACGCTAGCCACTCCTACAATGAGCAGTTCTTC. Translation gives CASSLAEYASHSYNEQFF. J is TRBJ2-1 and V is TRBV7-6; possible D gene TRBD2, 5 bases. Germline loops: CDR1 SGHVS, CDR2 FNYEAQ. This CDR3 region has 18 residues. V lost 0 bases and J lost 0, with 15 bases in between.

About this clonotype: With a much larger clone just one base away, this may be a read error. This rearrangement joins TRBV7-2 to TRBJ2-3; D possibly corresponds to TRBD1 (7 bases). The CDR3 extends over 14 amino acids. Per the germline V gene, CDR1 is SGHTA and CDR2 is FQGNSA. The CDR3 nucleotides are TGTGCCAGCAGCTACCAGGGGGGCTCAGATATGCAGTATTTT. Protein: CASSYQGGSDMQYF.

CDR3 nucleotide sequence: TGCGCCAGCAGCCACCGGGACAGGGGCGCCGGGGAGCTGTTTTTT. Translating it yields CASSHRDRGAGELFF. The chain employs TRBV4-1 and TRBJ2-2; 10 bases line up with TRBD1. Germline trimming cut 3 bases from V and 6 bases from J; bases unmatched to any gene: 4. The CDR3 covers 15 residues. Germline assignment: CDR1 MGHRA and CDR2 YSYEKL.

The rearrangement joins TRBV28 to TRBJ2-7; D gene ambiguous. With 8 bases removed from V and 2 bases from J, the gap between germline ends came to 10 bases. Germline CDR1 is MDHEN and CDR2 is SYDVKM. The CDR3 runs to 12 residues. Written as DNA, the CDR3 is TGTGCCAGCGGTAATGCGGCCTACGAGCAGTACTTC. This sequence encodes CASGNAAYEQYF.

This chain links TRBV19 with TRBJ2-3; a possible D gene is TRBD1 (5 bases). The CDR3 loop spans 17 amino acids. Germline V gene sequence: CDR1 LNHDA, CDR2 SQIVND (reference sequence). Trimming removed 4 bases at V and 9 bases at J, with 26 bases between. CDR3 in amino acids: CASSSVSDPVKSGTQYF. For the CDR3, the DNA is TGTGCCAGTAGTAGTGTCTCGGACCCCGTCAAATCAGGGACGCAGTATTTT.

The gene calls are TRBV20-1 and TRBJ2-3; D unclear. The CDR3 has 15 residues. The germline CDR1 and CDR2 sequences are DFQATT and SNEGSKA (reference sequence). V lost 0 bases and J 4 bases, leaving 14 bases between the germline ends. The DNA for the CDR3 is TGCAGTGCTAGAGACCGTCGTCCCGGGCCAGATACGCAGTATTTT. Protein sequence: CSARDRRPGPDTQYF.

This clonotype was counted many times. CDR3 in amino acids: CASSLGSGAYEQYF. The CDR3 nucleotides are TGTGCCAGCAGCTTAGGAAGCGGGGCCTACGAGCAGTACTTC. The chain recombines TRBV7-2 with TRBJ2-7; TRBD2 matches at 7 bases. This CDR3 comprises 14 residues. CDR1 SGHTA and CDR2 FQGNSA come from the germline V gene. V shed 1 base, J shed 2 bases, and the junction held 2 bases outside the gene matches.

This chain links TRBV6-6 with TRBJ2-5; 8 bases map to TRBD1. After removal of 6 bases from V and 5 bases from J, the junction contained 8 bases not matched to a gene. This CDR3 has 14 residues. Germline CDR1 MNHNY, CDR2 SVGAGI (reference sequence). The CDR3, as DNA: TGTGCCAGCAGCGCCGACAGGGGCCGTGAGACCCAGTACTTC. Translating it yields CASSADRGRETQYF.

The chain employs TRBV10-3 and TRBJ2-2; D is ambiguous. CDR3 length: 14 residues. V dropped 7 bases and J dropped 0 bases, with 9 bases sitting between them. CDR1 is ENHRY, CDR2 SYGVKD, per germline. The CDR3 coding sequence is TGTGCCATCACATTGAACGCGAACACCGGGGAGCTGTTTTTT. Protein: CAITLNANTGELFF.

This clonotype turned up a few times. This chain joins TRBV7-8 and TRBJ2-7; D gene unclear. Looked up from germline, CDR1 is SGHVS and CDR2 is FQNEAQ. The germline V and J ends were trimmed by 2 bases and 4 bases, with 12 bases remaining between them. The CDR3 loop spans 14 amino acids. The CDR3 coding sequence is TGTGCCAGCAGCTTATTGGCGGACCGATACGAGCAGTACTTC. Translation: CASSLLADRYEQYF. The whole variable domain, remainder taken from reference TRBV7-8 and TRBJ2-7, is GAGVSQSPRYKVAKRGQDVALRCDPISGHVSLFWYQQALGQGPEFLTYFQNEAQLDKSGLPSDRFFAERPEGSVSTLKIQRTQQEDSAVYLCASSLLADRYEQYFGPGTRLTVT.

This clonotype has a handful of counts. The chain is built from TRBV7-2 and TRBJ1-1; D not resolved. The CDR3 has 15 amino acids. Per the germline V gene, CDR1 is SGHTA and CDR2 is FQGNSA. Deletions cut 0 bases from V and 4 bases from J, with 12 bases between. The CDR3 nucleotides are TGTGCCAGCAGCTTAGCGAAGGCCGTGGTCACTGAAGCTTTCTTT. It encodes CASSLAKAVVTEAFF.

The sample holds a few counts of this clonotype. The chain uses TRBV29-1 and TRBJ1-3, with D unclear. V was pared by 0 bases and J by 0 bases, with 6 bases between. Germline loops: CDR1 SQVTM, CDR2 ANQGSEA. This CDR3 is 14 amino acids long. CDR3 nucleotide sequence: TGCAGCGTTGAAGAAGGAGACTCTGGAAACACCATATATTTT. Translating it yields CSVEEGDSGNTIYF.

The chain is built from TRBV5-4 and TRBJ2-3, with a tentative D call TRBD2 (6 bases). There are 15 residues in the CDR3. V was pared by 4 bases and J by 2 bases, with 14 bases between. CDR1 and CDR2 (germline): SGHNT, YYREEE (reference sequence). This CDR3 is CASSPPGLPTDTQYF. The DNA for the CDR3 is TGTGCCAGCAGCCCCCCGGGACTTCCCACAGATACGCAGTATTTT.

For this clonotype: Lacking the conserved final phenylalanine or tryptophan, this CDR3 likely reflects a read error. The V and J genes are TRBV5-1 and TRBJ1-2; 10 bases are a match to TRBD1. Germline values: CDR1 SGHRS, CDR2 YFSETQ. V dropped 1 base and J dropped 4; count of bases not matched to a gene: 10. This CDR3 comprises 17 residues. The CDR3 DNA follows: TGCGCCAGCAGCTTGAGACAGGGGGCCCCCGGGATCTATGGCTACACCCTC. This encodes CASSLRQGAPGIYGYTL.

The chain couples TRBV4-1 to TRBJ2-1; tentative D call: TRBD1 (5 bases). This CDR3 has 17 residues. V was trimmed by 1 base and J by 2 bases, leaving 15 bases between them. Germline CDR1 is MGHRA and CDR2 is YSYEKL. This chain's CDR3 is CASSQVGRSFTYNEQFF. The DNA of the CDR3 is TGCGCCAGCAGCCAAGTGGGGCGGTCGTTTACCTACAATGAGCAGTTCTTC.

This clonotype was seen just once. This chain's CDR3 is CAISDPGQGVADTEAFF. DNA for the CDR3: TGTGCCATCAGTGATCCGGGACAGGGGGTAGCGGACACTGAAGCTTTCTTT. This chain uses TRBV10-3 with TRBJ1-1; 11 positions agree with TRBD1. CDR3 length: 17 residues. The V gene's germline CDR1 is ENHRY and CDR2 SYGVKD. Trimming cost V 3 bases and J 3 bases; bases outside gene matches: 9.

This chain's CDR3 is CASSIRTGRGYEQYF. The DNA for the CDR3 is TGCGCCAGCAGTATTCGGACAGGCCGGGGTTACGAGCAGTACTTC. The chain uses TRBV23-1 and TRBJ2-7; 7 positions match TRBD1. TRBV23-1 is known as an ORF, though its function is uncertain. The CDR3 spans 15 residues. V dropped 5 bases and J dropped 4; count of bases not matched to a gene: 11.